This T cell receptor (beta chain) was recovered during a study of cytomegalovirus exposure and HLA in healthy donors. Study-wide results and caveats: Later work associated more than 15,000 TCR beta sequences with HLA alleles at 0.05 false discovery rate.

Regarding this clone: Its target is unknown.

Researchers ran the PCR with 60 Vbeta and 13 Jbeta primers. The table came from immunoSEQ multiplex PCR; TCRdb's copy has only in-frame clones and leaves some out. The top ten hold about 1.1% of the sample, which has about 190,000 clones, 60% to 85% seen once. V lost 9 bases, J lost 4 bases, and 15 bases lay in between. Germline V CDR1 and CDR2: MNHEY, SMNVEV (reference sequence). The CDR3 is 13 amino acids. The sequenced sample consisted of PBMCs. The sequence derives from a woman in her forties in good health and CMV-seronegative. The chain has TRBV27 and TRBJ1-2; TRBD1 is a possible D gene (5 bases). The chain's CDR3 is CARPLGLSYGYTF. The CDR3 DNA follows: TGTGCCAGACCACTGGGGCTAAGCTATGGCTACACCTTC.